This T cell receptor (beta chain) stems from a study of T cell responses to AZD1222 COVID-19 vaccine. Findings and caveats of the study: Donors skewed white British and female; clonal diversity was possibly underestimated. The repertoires were collected only after the peak T cell response. Spike regions recognized by vaccine-associated CD4 TCRs spanned the protein, led by 160-218 and 743-854.

Note on this clone: The antigen remains undetermined.

Germline assignment: CDR1 LGHDT and CDR2 YNNKEL (reference sequence). CDR3 length: 12 residues. Trimming cost V 5 bases and J 3 bases, with 5 bases left between them. TCRdb's copy holds only in-frame clones and misses some; the assay was immunoSEQ multiplex PCR. The sample yields roughly 80,000 clones, about 91% seen once. The chain couples TRBV3-1 (or the pseudogene TRBV3-2) to TRBJ2-1, with D unclear. This TCR came from an adult who received the AZD1222 COVID-19 vaccine. This material consisted of peripheral blood, taken 28 days after the second AZD1222 dose. CDR3 region: CASSTSYNEQFF. Written as DNA, the CDR3 is TGTGCCAGCAGCACCAGCTACAATGAGCAGTTCTTC.